This T cell receptor (beta chain) is drawn from a study of tumor and adjacent non-tumor tissue in lung cancer. This CDR3 has 14 amino acids. Trimming removed 5 bases from V and 4 bases from J, with 14 bases in between. The germline V gene has CDR1 MNHNY and CDR2 SVGAGI (reference sequence). The library came from three nested PCR rounds adapted from ARM-PCR protocols. TCRdb processed the multiplex PCR reads anew with MiXCR; each CDR3 protein has one entry. The sample records some 99,000 distinct CDR3 sequences, 60% to 80% being singletons. Many counts were recorded for this clonotype. The target antigen is unknown. Points from the study as a whole: Compared with tumor, normal lung showed significantly lower TCR diversity.

No cell sorting was done before RNA was extracted from the tissue. More than 3 cm separated this lung sample from the edge of the tumor. The V call is TRBV6-6, the J call TRBJ2-5; a weak D match, TRBD2 (6 bases). Material for sequencing was distant non-tumor lung tissue. This clonotype originated in a man aged 55-75 years with non-small cell lung cancer. The CDR3 DNA sequence: TGTGCCAGCAGTCTTCGGGGAGGAGCAGAGACCCAGTACTTC. Translation: CASSLRGGAETQYF.